The next 13 T cell receptor beta chains were all read from a single sample in a study of CD8 T cells in Susac syndrome (dated by TCRdb to the late 2010s). Preparation of the library involved the immunoSEQ multiplex PCR assay. RNA was extracted using the RNeasy kit, and about 0.45 to 1 ug of the RNA was reverse transcribed with random hexamers. TCRdb ran its own pipeline on the public reads, namely fastp trimming at Q25 and MiXCR clone calling, and kept in-frame beta chains. Each CDR3 protein appears once, grouped with its most common genes and DNA. A total of some 100,000 distinct CDR3 sequences appear in this sample, approximately 90% of them only once. Approximately 0.13% of the sample goes to the ten largest clones. The sequencing sample was made of CD8+ T cells from PBMCs. All receptors come from a human donor in good health.

The chain has TRBV28 and TRBJ2-1; 11 positions match TRBD2. After removal of 2 bases from V and 6 bases from J, the junction contained 6 bases not matched to a gene. From germline, CDR1 is MDHEN and CDR2 SYDVKM. This CDR3 is 16 amino acids long. CDR3 DNA: TGTGCCAGCAGTTTAATTGGACTAGCGGGCCCCAATGAGCAGTTCTTC. Amino acids: CASSLIGLAGPNEQFF.

The rearrangement links TRBV29-1 to TRBJ1-1; the D gene is possibly TRBD1 (5 bases). CDR3 length equals 12 residues. Germline CDR1 is SQVTM and CDR2 is ANQGSEA. V was shortened by 7 bases and J by 5 bases, with 14 bases between the two germline ends. The CDR3 region is CSASKGSTEAFF. The CDR3 nucleotides are TGCAGCGCCAGTAAGGGGAGTACTGAAGCTTTCTTT. The full variable domain, its missing parts supplied by reference TRBV29-1 and TRBJ1-1, is SAVISQKPSRDICQRGTSLTIQCQVDSQVTMMFWYRQQPGQSLTLIATANQGSEATYESGFVIDKFPISRPNLTFSTLTVSNMSPEDSSIYLCSASKGSTEAFFGQGTRLTVV.

This clonotype was seen only once. The gene calls are TRBV19 and TRBJ2-6; no clear D gene. Trimming took off 7 bases at V and 4 bases at J, with 23 bases between the two ends. The germline V gene has CDR1 LNHDA and CDR2 SQIVND (reference sequence). The CDR3 runs 18 residues. For the CDR3, the DNA is TGTGCCAGTACCTCGGATCAACTCACGACGTGGGGGGCCAACGTCCTGACTTTC. This translates into CASTSDQLTTWGANVLTF. The full variable domain, with the rest looked up from reference TRBV19 and TRBJ2-6, is DGGITQSPKYLFRKEGQNVTLSCEQNLNHDAMYWYRQDPGQGLRLIYYSQIVNDFQKGDIAEGYSVSREKKESFPLTVTSAQKNPTAFYLCASTSDQLTTWGANVLTFGAGSRLTVL.

The chain couples TRBV7-2 to TRBJ1-5, with D possibly matching TRBD1 (5 bases). Germline CDR1 and CDR2: SGHTA and FQGNSA. The germline V and J ends were trimmed by 8 bases and 5 bases, with 13 bases remaining between them. The CDR3 spans 13 residues. CDR3 DNA: TGTGCCAGCGGTTCAGGGTCCTATCAGCCCCAGCATTTT. Translating gives CASGSGSYQPQHF.

The chain recombines TRBV19 with TRBJ1-1; D might be TRBD1 (5 bases). The CDR3 spans 16 residues. Trimming removed 2 bases at V and 1 base at J, with 14 bases between. Germline V gene data show CDR1 as LNHDA and CDR2 as SQIVND (reference sequence). CDR3: CASSIIPRTGNTEAFF. The CDR3 nucleotides read TGTGCCAGTAGTATAATTCCCAGAACAGGGAACACTGAAGCTTTCTTT.

The V gene is TRBV20-1, the J gene TRBJ2-7, with a tentative D call TRBD1 (5 bases). Germline CDR1 is DFQATT and CDR2 is SNEGSKA (reference sequence). The V end lost 3 bases, the J end lost 2 bases, and 17 bases lay between the germline ends. The CDR3 length is 15 residues. CDR3 loop: CSARYPKDRTYEQYF. The CDR3 coding sequence is TGCAGTGCTAGGTACCCGAAAGACAGAACCTACGAGCAGTACTTC.

The chain recombines TRBV20-1 with TRBJ2-4; no reliable D call. Per the germline V gene, CDR1 is DFQATT and CDR2 is SNEGSKA (reference sequence). The CDR3 runs to 16 residues. V lost 6 bases, J lost 0 bases, and 18 bases lay in between. The CDR3 sequence: CSAQRTRVIAKNIQYF. CDR3 DNA sequence: TGCAGTGCCCAAAGGACCCGCGTGATAGCCAAAAACATTCAGTACTTC.

This chain connects TRBV18 to TRBJ2-7; D ambiguous. V was pared by 3 bases and J by 2 bases, with 2 bases between. Per germline, CDR1 KGHSH and CDR2 LQKENI. This CDR3 region has 11 residues. In DNA form, the CDR3 reads TGTGCCAGCTCACCGGCCTACGAGCAGTACTTC. Its protein is CASSPAYEQYF.

The rearrangement links TRBV12-3 or TRBV12-4 to TRBJ2-7, with 7 bases lining up with TRBD1. V lost 6 bases, J lost 10 bases, and 12 bases stayed unmatched. CDR3 size: 13 residues. CDR3 region: CASSPGRQGYQYF. The CDR3 nucleotides read TGTGCCAGCAGCCCAGGCCGACAGGGCTATCAGTACTTC.

The chain combines TRBV7-9 with TRBJ1-1; 9 nucleotides align to TRBD1. Germline V gene sequence: CDR1 SEHNR, CDR2 FQNEAQ (reference sequence). V dropped 5 bases and J dropped 4; count of bases not matched to a gene: 8. The CDR3 spans 15 residues. CDR3 nucleotide sequence: TGTGCCAGCAGCCGTCCCGGGACAGGGCTCACTGAAGCTTTCTTT. Translated, it gives CASSRPGTGLTEAFF.

The chain is built from TRBV5-1 and TRBJ2-1; the D call may be TRBD1 or TRBD2 (6 bases each). The CDR3 contains 14 residues. Germline CDR1 SGHRS, CDR2 YFSETQ. V was clipped by 9 bases and J by 12 bases, with 25 bases between them. The CDR3 protein is CATKPPYREAAQFF. Here the CDR3 DNA reads TGCGCCACCAAACCCCCATACAGGGAGGCCGCGCAGTTCTTC.

The CDR3 nucleotides read TGTGCCAGCATGGGACAGGTAAATCAGCCCCAGCATTTT. Amino acid sequence: CASMGQVNQPQHF. The chain is built from TRBV6-2 or TRBV6-3 and TRBJ1-5; 8 nucleotides align to TRBD1. Trimming cost V 7 bases and J 4 bases; bases outside gene matches: 3. CDR1 is MNHEY, CDR2 SVGEGT, per germline. The CDR3 runs 13 residues.

The chain has TRBV27 and TRBJ1-1, with a possible D match to TRBD1 (5 bases). Trimming left V 3 bases short and J 1 base short, with 12 bases between. CDR1 is MNHEY and CDR2 is SMNVEV in the germline V gene (reference sequence). This CDR3 contains 15 residues. The CDR3 nucleotides are TGTGCCAGCAGTTTGAGTCGGGGCTCGAACACTGAAGCTTTCTTT. It encodes CASSLSRGSNTEAFF.